This T cell receptor beta chain was retrieved from a study of T cells after yellow fever vaccination. Germline V gene sequence: CDR1 SGHDT, CDR2 YYEEEE. This CDR3 is 15 amino acids long. The V segment lost 0 bases and the J segment 4 bases; nucleotides outside the gene matches: 3. As concerns this clonotype: Its cognate antigen is unknown.

It was through 5'RACE template switching that TCR cDNA was made, with a universal primer site and UMIs added. MiXCR was run by TCRdb on the 5' RACE reads, yielding one entry per CDR3 protein. The sample lists just over 300,000 distinct CDR3 sequences; approximately 3.8% were seen once. Study observations and caveats: Subsequent booster samples again held most clones from primary vaccination (approximately 95% CD4, roughly 91% CD8). Abundant bulk-derived clonotypes could contaminate FACS-sorted repertoires.

The input for sequencing was PBMCs, taken on the day of the yellow fever booster vaccination. The sequence came from a man aged 18 to 30 who received the YFV17D yellow fever vaccine. This chain joins TRBV5-6 and TRBJ2-1; 8 nucleotides agree with TRBD2. The CDR3 region has the DNA TGTGCCAGCAGCTTGGGACAGCGGGGGTACAATGAGCAGTTCTTC. It encodes CASSLGQRGYNEQFF.